This T cell receptor (beta chain) was profiled in a study of blood T cells in healthy people across ages. Together with a sample-barcoded 5' primer, a J-beta primer mix was included in a second PCR lasting about 6 to 11 cycles. All cDNA molecules were each tagged by a template-switch adaptor with 12 random nucleotides. Every sample gave at least 2.5 million paired-end reads containing CDR3. One entry per CDR3 protein results from TCRdb running MiXCR on the 5' RACE reads. Among hundreds of thousands of distinct CDR3 sequences listed, 32% were seen once. No fewer than 6.5 million PBMCs went into each sample. Broader study findings: Observed TCR beta diversity per million T cells went down as age went up. This fall followed a roughly linear course with age.

The CDR3 is 14 residues long. Germline CDR1 MNHEY, CDR2 SVGEGT. Unmatched junction bases numbered 4, after V lost 6 bases and J lost 1 base. This clonotype was counted at least ten times. Its target is not known. Sample: blood. The receptor was isolated from a woman at least 80 years old in good health. This chain connects TRBV6-2 or TRBV6-3 to TRBJ2-5; 8 bases align to TRBD2. Written as DNA, the CDR3 is TGTGCCAGCAGACTAGCGGTACTCCAAGAGACCCAGTACTTC. Protein: CASRLAVLQETQYF.